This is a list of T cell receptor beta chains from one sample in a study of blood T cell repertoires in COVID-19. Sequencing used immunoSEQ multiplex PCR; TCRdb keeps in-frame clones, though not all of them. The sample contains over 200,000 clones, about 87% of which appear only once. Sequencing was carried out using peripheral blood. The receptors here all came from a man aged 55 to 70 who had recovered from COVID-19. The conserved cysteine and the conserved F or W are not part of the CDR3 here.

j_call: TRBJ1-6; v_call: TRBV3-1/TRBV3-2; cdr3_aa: ASSQEALHRGLNNSPLH
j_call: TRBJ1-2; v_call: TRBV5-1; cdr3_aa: ASITGDRDDYT
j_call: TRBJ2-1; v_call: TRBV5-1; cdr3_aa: ASSPVAEGEQF
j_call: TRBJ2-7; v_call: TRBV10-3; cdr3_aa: AVSDRVGEQY
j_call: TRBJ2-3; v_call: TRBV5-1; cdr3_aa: ASSLRLAGTDTQY
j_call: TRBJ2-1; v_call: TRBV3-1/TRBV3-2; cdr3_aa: ASSPPGLARNNEQF
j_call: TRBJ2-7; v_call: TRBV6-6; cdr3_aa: ASSPGGYEQY
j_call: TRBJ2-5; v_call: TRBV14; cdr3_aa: ASSPRRGGGVLLETQY
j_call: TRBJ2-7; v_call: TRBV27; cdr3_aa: ASSLIYQGAYEQY
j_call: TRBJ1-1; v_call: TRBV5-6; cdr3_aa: ASSWPGNTEAF
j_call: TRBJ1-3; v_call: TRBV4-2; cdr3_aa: ASSPGTVGVPTTIY